Reported below is one T cell receptor beta chain. The V gene lost 0 bases and the J gene lost 0 bases, with 13 bases spanning the gap. Germline CDR1 and CDR2: SGHRS and YFSETQ. There are 17 residues in the CDR3. The source of the sample is a study of blood T cell repertoires in COVID-19. TCRdb's copy holds only in-frame clones and misses some; the assay was immunoSEQ multiplex PCR. The data hold some 78,000 clones, with roughly nine tenths observed a single time. The chain employs TRBV5-1 and TRBJ1-3, with a weak D call TRBD1 (5 bases). The sequence was obtained from an elderly woman with active or convalescent COVID-19. Sequenced sample: peripheral blood. The DNA of the CDR3 is TGCGCCAGCAGCTTGGGGACACCCTTGAGCTCTGGAAACACCATATATTTT. This codes for CASSLGTPLSSGNTIYF.